This TCR beta chain was profiled in a study of monozygotic twins with inflammatory bowel disease. Every single donor had an approximately 2.5 ml blood sample drawn. The CDR3 runs 14 residues. CDR1 is MNHNS and CDR2 is SASEGT in the germline V gene. TCRdb reprocessed the 5' RACE reads and stores each CDR3 protein as one record, lacking DNA. The sample has fewer than 350,000 distinct CDR3 sequences, and its top ten clones hold 2% to 2.5%. Sequences were obtained from blood. The rearrangement uses TRBV6-1 and TRBJ1-2; TCRdb's D call of TRBD1 is untestable without DNA. This clonotype was obtained from a human donor with ulcerative colitis or Crohn's disease, or a healthy co-twin of an affected twin (not recorded which). The CDR3: CASRPPGKGYGYTF.